What follows is one T cell receptor beta chain and its context. This clone was seen only once. Its antigen is unknown. Base qualities are not at hand, and no much larger clone is one base apart. Using the deep immunoSEQ assay, multiplex PCR amplified TCR CDR3 regions from genomic DNA. Extracted genomic DNA from each cell subset was distributed evenly across all wells of several immunoSEQ 96-well plates, and each plate was treated as a replicate. For sorted subsets, roughly 200 ng of genomic DNA, equivalent to around 31,000 T cell genomes, went into each replicate PCR. Purified libraries were quantified with a Qubit 3.0 fluorometer, sized on a Bioanalyzer 2100, and re-quantified with the KAPA Library Quantification kit. Every immunoSEQ 96-well plate was sequenced on a dedicated single-read 150-cycle Illumina NextSeq 550 flow cell. As for the authors' bioinformatics: Because the immunoSEQ output included only junctional sequences and no quality scores, the filtering could not be the same as the filtering used for full-length reads. Sequences were annotated with PyIR, a Python wrapper for IgBLAST v1.9, using IMGT germline references to assign V/J genes and CDR3. Reads were removed for weak V/J assignments (E-value above 1e-6), missing CDR3, stop codons, out-of-frame junctions, or ambiguous translated residues. V3J clonotypes were defined by identical inferred V gene, J gene, and CDR3 amino acid sequence. To compute the percentage overlap between repertoires, the number of shared unique clonotypes was divided by the size of the smaller repertoire. Three approaches were used to assess repertoire richness: RTK rarefaction, the Chao1 estimator, and Recon v2.1 estimates of unobserved clonotypes. Generation probabilities for all TCRbeta clonotypes obtained by the gDNA method from four donors were computed using OLGA. The table was pulled from immuneACCESS by TCRdb, which kept in-frame rearrangements only. Such tables lose some clones; where checked, under half of the loss comes from unresolved V genes, and the rest has no known cause. V, J and clone size are taken as reported in that table, and D and trimming were inferred from the DNA itself. Recorded for this sample are about 2.4 million clones; more than 85% of them occurred a single time. The ten largest clones take up 0.35% to 0.45% of the sample.

The data were obtained in a study of shared clonotypes between healthy human individuals (dated by TCRdb to the early 2020s). With respect to the entire study: The cohort included a few men and a couple of women between 18 and 49 years of age. Different laboratories and diverse techniques were used to prepare libraries and sequence TCR repertoires, to increase sequencing depth and limit assay-specific biases. Blood TCR repertoires of 5 or 6 healthy adults were deeply sequenced to estimate repertoire size and the extent of clonotype sharing between individuals. For each donor, three plates each were used for CD4 naive and CD4 memory, two plates were used for CD8 naive, and one plate was used for CD8 memory. Leukapheresis yielded between about 0.9 and 10 billion PBMCs per donor.

The paper as a whole reports these results and caveats: Incomplete sequencing was indicated by rarefaction of sorted-subset datasets, despite the large sequencing depth. Around 5% of naive CD4, 3.5% of naive CD8, 2.3% of memory CD4, and roughly 0.4% of memory CD8 clonotypes were shared across four donors. Based on pairwise subsampling, the degree of clonotype sharing among donors was expected to be affected by sequencing depth. Estimated clonotype richness was generally larger for naive than for memory subsets. Clonotypes shared by all four sorted-subset donors showed higher generation probabilities than non-shared clonotypes. The genetic and exposure-history diversity represented was limited by the small number of donors. Sampling was restricted to blood, and TCR repertoires in tissue are likely to differ from TCR repertoires in blood.

The donors were healthy, HIV-negative adults who had no recently reported acute infections or vaccinations. Every donor was a Caucasian adult living in Nashville, Tennessee, USA. Magnetic negative selection was used to enrich CD4+ T cells, after which naive cells were positively selected on CD45RA and the negative fraction became the memory subset. Blood was obtained by leukapheresis, after which PBMCs were separated by Ficoll-Histopaque density gradient centrifugation and cryopreserved in liquid nitrogen vapor phase. Analytical flow cytometry was used to check the purity and quantity of each magnetically sorted T cell population. Each sorted fraction had its genomic DNA isolated and then quantified by UV absorbance on a Nanodrop 2000c. This sequence was found in a young man in good health. Some clones in this sample may be carry-over from other donors' samples. The sequenced sample consisted of naive CD4+ T cells from PBMCs. Per the publication, the cell subset or site label means: CD45RA+ positively selected.

The sequenced DNA: TGTGCCACCAGCAGAGTCGGCCCAGGGGGCGCGACAGATACGCAGTATTTT. This sequence encodes CATSRVGPGGATDTQYF. Recombination connected TRBV15 to TRBJ2-3; 8 bases in the junction line up with TRBD1. Reading the germline V gene (reference sequence) gives CDR1 LNHNV and CDR2 YYDKDF. From the cysteine up to the phenylalanine, the CDR3 has a length of 17 residues. Just CDR3 DNA is preserved here, 51 bases in frame from base 1. The germline V and J ends show losses of 1 base and 3 bases respectively, and no gene match explains 9 bases of the junction.